The rows below give T cell receptor beta chains drawn from one sample of a study of cytomegalovirus exposure and HLA in healthy donors. Measured with immunoSEQ multiplex PCR; TCRdb has only the in-frame clones, and not every one. This sample yields over 100,000 clones, of which 85% to 90% are seen a single time; around 3.3% belongs to the top ten. Sequencing was carried out using PBMCs. These receptors originate from a young man in good health and CMV-seronegative. Both conserved end residues are part of each CDR3. The order of the fields is D gene, V gene, clone size, J gene, CDR3 DNA, CDR3 protein. D genes are given only for firm matches. Expanded clones get a size class; other rows say once, few or many, or leave the size out.

D: -; V: TRBV6-4; size: -; J: TRBJ2-2; DNA: TGTGCCAGCAGTGCAGCGGCGAACACCGGGGAGCTGTTTTTT; CDR3: CASSAAANTGELFF
D: TRBD1; V: TRBV4-1; size: -; J: TRBJ1-1; DNA: TGCGCAACGCGGGACAGGGCGCGGGGCACTGAAGCTTTCTTT; CDR3: CATRDRARGTEAFF
D: TRBD1; V: TRBV18; size: -; J: TRBJ1-1; DNA: TGTGCCAGCTCACCCCCCCGGGGACAGTTGTTCACTGAAGCTTTCTTT; CDR3: CASSPPRGQLFTEAFF
D: TRBD2; V: TRBV7-3; size: -; J: TRBJ2-3; DNA: TGTGCCAGCAGCATAACTAGCGGGGGGTCCTCTAGCACAGATACGCAGTATTTT; CDR3: CASSITSGGSSSTDTQYF
D: -; V: TRBV6-6; size: -; J: TRBJ1-2; DNA: TGTGCCAGCAGTATAACACCGGGGTCTTATGGCTACACCTTC; CDR3: CASSITPGSYGYTF
D: -; V: TRBV6-1; size: -; J: TRBJ1-6; DNA: TGTGCCAGCAGTGAGTCAGAGGGTTATAATTCACCCCTCCACTTT; CDR3: CASSESEGYNSPLHF
D: TRBD2; V: TRBV6-5; size: -; J: TRBJ2-1; DNA: TGTGCCAGCAGTGGGGGACTAGCGGGCCACAATGAGCAGTTCTTC; CDR3: CASSGGLAGHNEQFF
D: TRBD1; V: TRBV28; size: -; J: TRBJ1-6; DNA: TGTGCCAGCAATCCCGGGACAGCACTTAATTCACCCCTCCACTTT; CDR3: CASNPGTALNSPLHF
D: -; V: TRBV6-1; size: once; J: TRBJ1-5; DNA: TGTGCCAGCAGTGAAGTTTATAATCTCGGCAATCAGCCCCAGCATTTT; CDR3: CASSEVYNLGNQPQHF
D: -; V: TRBV5-4; size: -; J: TRBJ2-7; DNA: TGTGCCAGCAGCACCTCCATCACAGACGAGCAGTACTTC; CDR3: CASSTSITDEQYF
D: TRBD1; V: TRBV27; size: -; J: TRBJ2-5; DNA: TGTGCCAGCAGTTCCGACAGGGTTGGAGAGACCCAGTACTTC; CDR3: CASSSDRVGETQYF
D: -; V: TRBV7-9; size: -; J: TRBJ1-5; DNA: TGTGCCAGCAGCTCCCAGAATCAGCCCCAGCATTTT; CDR3: CASSSQNQPQHF
D: -; V: TRBV7-9; size: -; J: TRBJ2-7; DNA: TGTGCCAGCAGCCTGCAGGGGTTAGGCGAGCAGTACTTC; CDR3: CASSLQGLGEQYF
D: -; V: TRBV28; size: -; J: TRBJ1-5; DNA: TGTGCCAGCAGTTTATGGGGGGCATGGACAGATCAGCCCCAGCATTTT; CDR3: CASSLWGAWTDQPQHF
D: -; V: TRBV9; size: -; J: TRBJ2-2; DNA: TGTGCCAGCAGCGTTGAGTACACCGGGGAGCTGTTTTTT; CDR3: CASSVEYTGELFF
D: -; V: TRBV4-2; size: -; J: TRBJ2-6; DNA: TGTGCCAGCAGCCAAGACAGGGTGGATGGGGCCAACGTCCTGACTTTC; CDR3: CASSQDRVDGANVLTF
D: -; V: TRBV19; size: -; J: TRBJ1-1; DNA: TGTGCCAGTAGTCCACGGGGTCTTTACAACACTGAAGCTTTCTTT; CDR3: CASSPRGLYNTEAFF
D: -; V: TRBV9; size: few; J: TRBJ1-3; DNA: TGTGCCAGCACCCCGAGTCCTGGAAACACCATATATTTT; CDR3: CASTPSPGNTIYF
D: TRBD1; V: TRBV9; size: -; J: TRBJ2-5; DNA: TGTGCCAGCAGCACTACAGGGGGCCGGGAGACCCAGTACTTC; CDR3: CASSTTGGRETQYF
D: -; V: TRBV21-1; size: -; J: TRBJ2-3; DNA: TGTGCCAGCAGCAAAGAGCGACAGAGCACAGATACGCAGTATTTT; CDR3: CASSKERQSTDTQYF
D: -; V: TRBV6-5; size: -; J: TRBJ1-5; DNA: TGTGCCAGCAGTCACGATGGGTTAGCCCCTCAGCCCCAGCATTTT; CDR3: CASSHDGLAPQPQHF
D: -; V: TRBV11-2; size: -; J: TRBJ1-1; DNA: TGTGCCAGCAGTCTGAACAGGGTTAACACTGAAGCTTTCTTT; CDR3: CASSLNRVNTEAFF
D: -; V: TRBV19; size: few; J: TRBJ1-1; DNA: TGTGCCAGTAGTACCTTGGGCAGGGGAAGGGAAGCTTTCTTT; CDR3: CASSTLGRGREAFF
D: TRBD1; V: TRBV7-2; size: -; J: TRBJ2-2; DNA: TGTGCCAGCAGCTACAGGGGGTCCACCGGGGAGCTGTTTTTT; CDR3: CASSYRGSTGELFF
D: -; V: TRBV15; size: once; J: TRBJ2-1; DNA: TGTGCCACCAGCGAGCGGATGACACGAATGAATGAGCAGTTCTTC; CDR3: CATSERMTRMNEQFF
D: TRBD1; V: TRBV19; size: -; J: TRBJ1-2; DNA: TGTGCCAGTAGTACCCAGGGGGCTCCTAACTATGGCTACACCTTC; CDR3: CASSTQGAPNYGYTF
D: -; V: TRBV2; size: few; J: TRBJ2-7; DNA: TGTGCCAGCAGTGAACTGAGCTCCTACGAGCAGTACTTC; CDR3: CASSELSSYEQYF
D: -; V: TRBV10-1; size: -; J: TRBJ1-6; DNA: TGCGCCAGCAGTGAGTCGAGTCAGGGATCGCGCCTCCACTTT; CDR3: CASSESSQGSRLHF
D: -; V: TRBV5-6; size: -; J: TRBJ1-1; DNA: TGTGCCAGCAGCTTTGACAGTCTTAGGAACACTGAAGCTTTCTTT; CDR3: CASSFDSLRNTEAFF
D: TRBD1; V: TRBV6-1; size: -; J: TRBJ1-4; DNA: TGTGCCAGCAGTGATGGACAGGTCAGGGATGAAAAACTGTTTTTT; CDR3: CASSDGQVRDEKLFF
D: -; V: TRBV12-2; size: -; J: TRBJ1-2; DNA: TGTGCAAGTCGCTCGGGGACAGGGGATAACTATGGCTACACCTTC; CDR3: CASRSGTGDNYGYTF
D: TRBD1; V: TRBV5-8; size: few; J: TRBJ1-5; DNA: TGTGCCAGCAGCGACAGGGACGTCGGTCAGCCCCAGCATTTT; CDR3: CASSDRDVGQPQHF
D: -; V: TRBV28; size: -; J: TRBJ1-2; DNA: TGTGCCAGCAGTTTAACATCACCTCTCTATGGCTACACCTTC; CDR3: CASSLTSPLYGYTF
D: -; V: TRBV13; size: -; J: TRBJ1-4; DNA: TGTGCCAGCAGCTCGGCGGGGGGGGCAGGAGAAAAACTGTTTTTT; CDR3: CASSSAGGAGEKLFF
D: -; V: TRBV6-5; size: -; J: TRBJ1-2; DNA: TGTGCCAGCAGTTTTGATTCAGTTCCAACAGGTTATGGCTACACCTTC; CDR3: CASSFDSVPTGYGYTF
D: TRBD1; V: TRBV6-6; size: once; J: TRBJ1-2; DNA: TGTGCCAGCAGTACAGGGGGTGAAGGCTACACCTTC; CDR3: CASSTGGEGYTF
D: TRBD1; V: TRBV28; size: -; J: TRBJ2-5; DNA: TGTGCCAGCAGACTATACGACAGGGGGGAGGAGACCCAGTACTTC; CDR3: CASRLYDRGEETQYF
D: -; V: TRBV15; size: -; J: TRBJ1-2; DNA: TGTGCCACCAGCAGCCGTTCCGGACACAATGGCTACACCTTC; CDR3: CATSSRSGHNGYTF
D: -; V: TRBV18; size: once; J: TRBJ1-5; DNA: TGTGCCAGCTCACCTGAACCCCCGGGAAATCAGCCCCAGCATTTT; CDR3: CASSPEPPGNQPQHF
D: TRBD1; V: TRBV11-2; size: -; J: TRBJ2-7; DNA: TGTGCCAGCAGCTTAGGGACAGGGTCCTACGAGCAGTACTTC; CDR3: CASSLGTGSYEQYF
D: -; V: TRBV6-6; size: -; J: TRBJ2-1; DNA: TGTGCCAGCAGTTACTCGAACAGCTACTCCTACAATGAGCAGTTCTTC; CDR3: CASSYSNSYSYNEQFF
D: -; V: TRBV19; size: -; J: TRBJ1-5; DNA: TGTGCCAGTAGACAGGTTTATCAGCCCCAGCATTTT; CDR3: CASRQVYQPQHF